The entry below gives a single T cell receptor beta chain sequence along with its context. The target of this receptor is not known. The junction shows a germline mismatch at one end, possibly a read error. The CDR3 spans 14 residues, from the cysteine through the phenylalanine. Left in the record is the CDR3 DNA by itself, 42 bases read in frame from the first base. The germline V gene specifies MNHEY as CDR1 and SVGAGI as CDR2. The data derive from a study of tumor and adjacent non-tumor tissue in lung cancer (dated 2018 in TCRdb). For the study in its entirety: The cohort included around twelve adenocarcinoma, 2 squamous cell carcinoma and 1 small cell lung cancer patients. The 15 enrolled patients, of whom around ten were men and 5 were women, were aged about 30 to 80 years and were diagnosed with TNM stage I to III disease. A total of roughly 130,000,000 productive TCRbeta reads were generated by sequencing, corresponding to an average of around 4 million reads per sample. Using bulk TCRbeta repertoires from approximately 15 lung cancer patients, the study set lung tumor tissue side by side with matched distant non-tumor lung tissue. For each patient, one tumor sample and one normal lung sample were taken, giving under 35 paired specimens that underwent TCRbeta CDR3 sequencing.

Library creation used multiplex PCR. The sequencing machine was an Illumina HiSeq 2500. TCRbeta libraries were constructed through three rounds of nested PCR with primers (Table S4) according to protocols adapted from ARM-PCR. Before sequencing, PCR products of 200-500 bp were excised from the gel and purified with the QIAquick gel extraction kit. The original methods were these. Trimmomatic was used to clean the reads, FLASH merged the cleaned reads into complete CDR3 sequences, and MiTCR assigned the sequences to V(D)J germline segments. Clonal diversity was computed as the inverse Simpson's index with VDJtools. In-frame sequences without a premature stop codon were defined as productive reads. The raw public reads went through TCRdb reprocessing: fastp at Q25, MiXCR clone calling, in-frame beta chains kept. Under each unique CDR3 protein, matching rows form one entry showing the most common genes and DNA. Here the V and J calls rest on TCRdb's processing, not on the authors' analysis. Here the sample has 200,000 or so distinct CDR3 sequences; 71% occur a single time. The ten largest clones take up almost 25% of the sample.

What the authors observed across the whole study: Younger patients had significantly higher TCR diversity, and higher tumor TCR diversity was associated with shorter overall and disease-free survival. The sequencing platform is not named in the methods, and unique molecular identifiers are not mentioned. Tumor tissue showed significantly greater TCR diversity (inverse Simpson) than normal lung tissue (around 450 vs 150, P = 0.0075, Mann-Whitney U test). In normal lung, the top 100 clones accounted for a significantly larger cumulative share of the repertoire than in tumor tissue. Peripheral blood was not sequenced, so blood TCRbeta repertoires in these lung cancer patients were not examined. The cohort had only approximately 16 patients, and the authors noted that larger samples and more detailed clinical data are needed.

RNA was isolated from bulk, unsorted tissue, and RNA quality was assessed with a NanoDrop ND-1000 and an Agilent 2100. All donors had newly diagnosed lung cancer, had not received prior chemotherapy, and were admitted for thoracic surgery in China between August and November 2014. Anyone who had undergone radiotherapy or chemotherapy before, or who had another cancer at the same time, was left out of the study. Surgical tissue pieces of roughly 1-2.2 cm3 were preserved in RNAlater solution and stored at -80 °C until use. The rearrangement combines TRBV6-5 with TRBJ1-3; no D gene is confidently identified. This clonotype originated in a man in his fifties or sixties with non-small cell lung cancer. The specimen was lung tumor tissue. The nucleotide sequence reads as follows: TGTGCCAGCAGTTCCCCTAGGTTGGGAAACACCTTATATTTT. This codes for CASSSPRLGNTLYF.